This entry features one T cell receptor beta chain sequence. The data were obtained in a study of blood T cell repertoires in COVID-19. At the level of the study: Italy, Spain and the United States were the sources of the convalescent and acute COVID-19 samples.

The assay was immunoSEQ multiplex PCR, and TCRdb's table has in-frame clones only and misses some. The table has around 88,000 clones, roughly nine tenths seen once. The CDR3 totals 15 residues. Germline lookup yields CDR1 MDHEN and CDR2 SYDVKM. Trimming cost V 6 bases and J 2 bases; bases outside gene matches: 7. The chain uses TRBV28 and TRBJ1-2, with 9 bases aligning to TRBD1. This TCR was recovered from a man aged 60 to 75 with acute or convalescent COVID-19. Material: peripheral blood. CDR3 coding DNA: TGTGCCAGCAGCCCCGCCGGGACAGGGAACTATGGCTACACCTTC. This gives the protein CASSPAGTGNYGYTF.